Presented here are 28 T cell receptor beta chains from one specimen sequenced in a study of blood T cell repertoires in COVID-19. Some clones are missing from TCRdb's copy, which holds only in-frame ones; the method was immunoSEQ multiplex PCR. The profile shows some 240,000 clones, 86% of them singletons. Sequenced material: PBMCs or T cells enriched from blood (not recorded which). The receptors were gathered from a woman in her thirties or forties with acute COVID-19.

V is TRBV5-1 and J is TRBJ2-7; 7 nucleotides match TRBD2. V lost 4 bases, J lost 3 bases, and 10 bases stayed unmatched. The CDR3 is 15 residues long. CDR1 is SGHRS and CDR2 is YFSETQ in the germline V gene. Here the CDR3 DNA reads TGCGCCAGCAGCCGGGGAGCGGGACTGGACTACGAGCAGTACTTC. This translates into CASSRGAGLDYEQYF.

The chain joins TRBV29-1 to TRBJ2-7; tentative D call: TRBD1 (8 bases). Trimming left V 5 bases short and J 5 bases short, with 16 bases between. The CDR3 has 13 residues. Germline V gene lookup returns CDR1 SQVTM and CDR2 ANQGSEA. CDR3 amino acids: CSVTGTGLDEQYF. The DNA for the CDR3 is TGCAGCGTTACCGGGACAGGACTAGACGAGCAGTACTTC.

The rearrangement links TRBV12-3 or TRBV12-4 to TRBJ2-1, with TRBD2 identical over 7 bases. The CDR3 has 12 residues. V shed 4 bases, J shed 15 bases, and the junction held 9 bases outside the gene matches. This CDR3 reads CASSSGGRAMFF. For the CDR3, the DNA is TGTGCCAGCAGTTCAGGTGGGAGGGCGATGTTCTTC.

The chain links TRBV9 to TRBJ2-3; weak D call: TRBD2 (7 bases). Germline V lookup: CDR1 SGDLS, CDR2 YYNGEE. The V end was cut by 2 bases, the J end by 0 bases, with 13 bases between. The CDR3 has 16 residues. The CDR3 protein is CASSVGGGRSTDTQYF. DNA for the CDR3: TGTGCCAGCAGCGTCGGGGGCGGGAGAAGCACAGATACGCAGTATTTT.

The chain uses TRBV7-9 and TRBJ2-1, with TRBD2 matching over 11 bases. The germline gives CDR1 SEHNR, CDR2 FQNEAQ (reference sequence). The CDR3 is 15 residues long. The V segment lost 4 bases and the J segment 8 bases; nucleotides outside the gene matches: 7. The CDR3 region is CASSYTPGLADEQFF. In nucleotides, the CDR3 is TGTGCCAGCAGCTATACGCCGGGACTAGCGGATGAGCAGTTCTTC.

The chain combines TRBV18 with TRBJ2-1, with D perhaps matching TRBD1 (5 bases). The V end lost 6 bases, the J end lost 4 bases, and 13 bases lay between the germline ends. The germline V gene encodes CDR1 KGHSH and CDR2 LQKENI. The CDR3 sequence is 14 residues long. The CDR3 DNA reads as TGTGCCAGCTCCGGACAACGACCTTACAATGAGCAGTTCTTC. Its translation: CASSGQRPYNEQFF.

This sequence joins TRBV28 and TRBJ2-1; D unresolved. Trimming stripped 3 bases from V and 6 bases from J, with 6 bases between. The CDR3 spans 12 residues. CDR1 and CDR2 (germline): MDHEN, SYDVKM. CDR3 in amino acids: CASSFGFNEQFF. In nucleotides, the CDR3 is TGTGCCAGCAGTTTCGGGTTCAATGAGCAGTTCTTC.

The chain carries TRBV27 and TRBJ2-3; 12 nucleotides agree with TRBD2. CDR3 length: 19 residues. With V trimmed by 1 base and J by 1 base, 9 bases remained unmatched. Germline V gene lookup returns CDR1 MNHEY and CDR2 SMNVEV (reference sequence). In DNA form, the CDR3 reads TGTGCCAGCAGTTTATTTAGTCTAGCGGGAGGGGGGGGCACAGATACGCAGTATTTT. Translated: CASSLFSLAGGGGTDTQYF.

The genes are TRBV24-1 and TRBJ1-1, with D perhaps matching TRBD1 (6 bases). The CDR3 extends over 13 amino acids. The germline V gene encodes CDR1 KGHDR and CDR2 SFDVKD. The ends were cut back, 5 bases at V and 5 bases at J, with 11 bases in the middle. The CDR3 region is CATSAPDRTEAFF. CDR3 coding DNA: TGTGCCACCAGTGCCCCCGACAGGACTGAAGCTTTCTTT.

This clone showed up just once. This chain links TRBV5-4 with TRBJ2-3; D perhaps matches TRBD2 (5 bases). V was cut by 4 bases and J by 6 bases, with 18 bases left in between. This CDR3 has 15 amino acids. Germline-derived CDR1 and CDR2 are SGHNT and YYREEE (reference sequence). The CDR3 nucleotides are TGTGCCAGCAGCAAGGATGGGAAGGAGGTGGATACGCAGTATTTT. Protein product: CASSKDGKEVDTQYF. Looking up the rest from reference TRBV5-4 and TRBJ2-3 gives the full variable domain: ETGVTQSPTHLIKTRGQQVTLRCSSQSGHNTVSWYQQALGQGPQFIFQYYREEENGRGNFPPRFSGLQFPNYSSELNVNALELDDSALYLCASSKDGKEVDTQYFGPGTRLTVL.

The chain links TRBV3-1 (or the pseudogene TRBV3-2) to TRBJ1-2; 9 bases map to TRBD1. Per germline, CDR1 LGHDT and CDR2 YNNKEL (reference sequence). There are 14 residues in the CDR3. Germline trimming cut 4 bases from V and 9 bases from J; bases unmatched to any gene: 9. Here the CDR3 reads CASSPMDRGHSYTF. Here the CDR3 DNA reads TGTGCCAGCAGCCCTATGGACAGGGGTCATAGCTACACCTTC.

This chain links TRBV2 with TRBJ1-3; the match to TRBD1 covers 8 bases. The CDR3 contains 15 residues. CDR1 SNHLY and CDR2 FYNNEI come from the germline V gene. J was trimmed by 1 base and V by 5 bases; bases with no gene match: 4. CDR3 DNA sequence: TGTGCCAGCAGTCCCGGGACAGGTTCTGGAAACACCATATATTTT. Encoded protein: CASSPGTGSGNTIYF.

V usage is TRBV18 and J usage is TRBJ2-7; 8 nucleotides match TRBD2. Per the germline V gene, CDR1 is KGHSH and CDR2 is LQKENI. With V trimmed by 0 bases and J by 6 bases, 10 bases remained unmatched. The CDR3 sequence is 16 residues long. The DNA for the CDR3 is TGTGCCAGCTCACCACCTTCGCGGGGGGCGCGTTTCGAGCAGTACTTC. Protein product: CASSPPSRGARFEQYF.

This clone was detected once. This chain connects TRBV28 to TRBJ2-7, with D maybe TRBD1 (7 bases). The CDR3 is 13 residues long. V was trimmed by 6 bases and J by 5 bases, leaving 14 bases between them. The germline V gene has CDR1 MDHEN and CDR2 SYDVKM. CDR3 DNA sequence: TGTGCCAGCAGAGGAGGGGGCGGAGACGAGCAGTACTTC. Translating it yields CASRGGGGDEQYF.

The chain couples TRBV29-1 to TRBJ2-4, with D possibly matching TRBD1 (6 bases). V shed 3 bases and J shed 2 bases, with 11 bases lying between them. This CDR3 comprises 14 residues. Germline assignment: CDR1 SQVTM and CDR2 ANQGSEA. The CDR3 here is CSVDSGASKNIQYF. The CDR3 nucleotides read TGCAGCGTTGATTCAGGGGCCTCCAAAAACATTCAGTACTTC. Complete variable domain (other parts from reference TRBV29-1 and TRBJ2-4): SAVISQKPSRDICQRGTSLTIQCQVDSQVTMMFWYRQQPGQSLTLIATANQGSEATYESGFVIDKFPISRPNLTFSTLTVSNMSPEDSSIYLCSVDSGASKNIQYFGAGTRLSVL.

The chain joins TRBV5-1 to TRBJ1-2, with D possibly being TRBD1 (6 bases). Germline-derived CDR1 and CDR2 are SGHRS and YFSETQ. CDR3 length equals 14 residues. Trimming removed 4 bases from V and 4 bases from J, with 14 bases in between. The CDR3 is CASSVGHSPYGYTF. CDR3 nucleotides: TGCGCCAGCAGCGTGGGACACTCCCCCTATGGCTACACCTTC.

The CDR3 here is CASSPGRVGTEAFF. The CDR3 DNA is TGTGCCAGCAGCCCCGGGAGGGTTGGTACTGAAGCTTTCTTT. The chain uses TRBV9 and TRBJ1-1; D remains unclear. Trimming cost V 4 bases and J 5 bases, with 15 bases left between them. CDR3 length: 14 residues. Looked up from germline, CDR1 is SGDLS and CDR2 is YYNGEE.

The CDR3 reads CASSETGVGTYEQYF. CDR3 coding DNA: TGCGCCAGCAGCGAAACAGGGGTCGGGACCTACGAGCAGTACTTC. This sequence joins TRBV4-1 and TRBJ2-7, with TRBD1 matching over 7 bases. The CDR3 consists of 15 residues. The germline V gene encodes CDR1 MGHRA and CDR2 YSYEKL. The V segment lost 5 bases and the J segment 2 bases; nucleotides outside the gene matches: 9.

The chain combines TRBV7-3 with TRBJ1-1; 9 bases are a match to TRBD1. V lost 5 bases and J lost 1; bases outside the gene matches: 8. Germline V gene data show CDR1 as SGHTA and CDR2 as FQGTGA. The CDR3 totals 16 residues. CDR3 sequence: CASSPTGGRANTEAFF. CDR3 bases: TGTGCCAGCAGCCCTACAGGGGGCCGGGCGAACACTGAAGCTTTCTTT.

This chain links TRBV5-6 with TRBJ2-7; 11 nucleotides match TRBD2. V gave up 0 bases and J gave up 0 bases; unmatched junction bases: 2. This CDR3 has 16 residues. Germline loops: CDR1 SGHDT, CDR2 YYEEEE. As DNA, the CDR3 is TGTGCCAGCAGCTTGGCTAGCGGGAGGAGCTCCTACGAGCAGTACTTC. This encodes CASSLASGRSSYEQYF.

The genes are TRBV4-1 and TRBJ2-7; 14 nucleotides match TRBD2. V lost 1 base, J lost 0 bases, and 2 bases stayed unmatched. Per the germline V gene, CDR1 is MGHRA and CDR2 is YSYEKL. The CDR3 totals 17 residues. The CDR3 DNA reads as TGCGCCAGCAGCCAAGGACTAGCGGGGGGGAGCTCCTACGAGCAGTACTTC. This gives the protein CASSQGLAGGSSYEQYF.

V is TRBV23-1 and J is TRBJ1-5; D uncertain. TRBV23-1 is identified as an open reading frame with a role that is uncertain. With 1 base removed from V and 6 bases from J, the gap between germline ends came to 22 bases. The CDR3 runs to 18 residues. The CDR3 is CASSQCPNYNEASQPQHF. CDR3 in DNA: TGCGCCAGCAGTCAATGCCCGAACTATAATGAAGCGAGTCAGCCCCAGCATTTT.

The chain carries TRBV4-1 and TRBJ2-7, with D tentatively TRBD1 (6 bases). CDR1 is MGHRA, CDR2 YSYEKL, per germline. This CDR3 contains 16 residues. Between the trimmed V and J ends, which lost 0 bases and 2 bases, there was a span of 14 bases. CDR3 residues: CASSQEWTEVPYEQYF. The CDR3 DNA follows: TGCGCCAGCAGCCAAGAATGGACAGAAGTCCCCTACGAGCAGTACTTC.

CDR3 in DNA: TGCGCCAGCAGCCCATTAGACAGGGGGACTGAAGCTTTCTTT. It translates to CASSPLDRGTEAFF. The chain recombines TRBV5-1 with TRBJ1-1, with 9 bases fitting TRBD1. The germline gives CDR1 SGHRS, CDR2 YFSETQ. Germline trimming cut 4 bases from V and 5 bases from J; bases unmatched to any gene: 6. This CDR3 has 14 amino acids. Using reference TRBV5-1 and TRBJ1-1 for the parts outside the CDR3, the full variable domain is KAGVTQTPRYLIKTRGQQVTLSCSPISGHRSVSWYQQTPGQGLQFLFEYFSETQRNKGNFPGRFSGRQFSNSRSEMNVSTLELGDSALYLCASSPLDRGTEAFFGQGTRLTVV.

The CDR3 nucleotides read TGTGCCATCAGTGACCCGGGACAGGAGGGTGAAAAACTGTTTTTT. Translation: CAISDPGQEGEKLFF. The chain has TRBV10-3 and TRBJ1-4; 8 bases are shared with TRBD1. The CDR3 runs 15 residues. CDR1 is ENHRY and CDR2 is SYGVKD in the germline V gene. The trim removed 3 bases at V and 7 bases at J, leaving 7 bases unmatched.

The chain recombines TRBV4-1 with TRBJ1-2; TRBD1 matches 10 bases. V lost 1 base to trimming and J lost 8 bases; unmatched junction nucleotides: 4. In germline, CDR1 is MGHRA, CDR2 YSYEKL. The CDR3 length is 14 residues. CDR3 protein: CASSQGQGAGGYTF. The CDR3 bases are TGCGCCAGCAGCCAAGGACAGGGGGCGGGCGGCTACACCTTC.

This chain uses TRBV25-1 with TRBJ1-6; 9 nucleotides line up with TRBD1. V dropped 2 bases and J dropped 0; count of bases not matched to a gene: 2. Per the germline V gene, CDR1 is MGHDK and CDR2 is SYGVNS. This CDR3 spans 17 amino acids. The CDR3 nucleotides read TGTGCCAGCAGTGAAGGGACAGGGAGCTCCTATAATTCACCCCTCCACTTT. It is translated as CASSEGTGSSYNSPLHF.

The chain links TRBV19 to TRBJ2-1; TRBD2 matches 9 bases. Germline assignment: CDR1 LNHDA and CDR2 SQIVND (reference sequence). This CDR3 is 17 amino acids long. The J segment lost 9 bases and the V segment lost 5 bases, leaving 17 bases of the junction unmatched. The CDR3 nucleotides are TGTGCCAGTAGTCCCCAGGGCGGTAGCGGGAGTCGGAGTGAGCAGTTCTTC. Translated: CASSPQGGSGSRSEQFF. The full variable domain, in which reference TRBV19 and TRBJ2-1 provide the parts outside the CDR3, is DGGITQSPKYLFRKEGQNVTLSCEQNLNHDAMYWYRQDPGQGLRLIYYSQIVNDFQKGDIAEGYSVSREKKESFPLTVTSAQKNPTAFYLCASSPQGGSGSRSEQFFGPGTRLTVL.